This T cell receptor beta chain was captured in a study of post-analysis software for immune sequencing data. The overall study: Relapsing-remitting, secondary progressive and progressive-relapsing multiple sclerosis were all included among the disease courses.

Study-wide findings and caveats: A few TRBV segments occurring more often in patients than controls included TRBV5-6, TRBV5-1 and TRBV20-1. Significantly decreased normalized Chao1 diversity was recorded for multiple sclerosis patients relative to controls. When the samples were clustered directly with F measure, those that had been prepared in the same batch showed strong co-clustering.

This clonotype was found a few times. No antigen is known for it. Included in the TCR beta cDNA libraries were unique molecular identifiers. Hundreds of thousands of cDNA molecules came from around 0.96 to 9.9 million T cells. TCRdb processed the PCR reads anew with MiXCR; each CDR3 protein has one entry. The data show hundreds of thousands of distinct CDR3 sequences, about 60% seen once. From germline, CDR1 is SNHLY and CDR2 FYNNEI. V was clipped by 7 bases and J by 3 bases; unmatched bases: 9. This CDR3 is 16 amino acids long. The sequenced sample was blood. The chain uses TRBV2 and TRBJ2-1; TRBD2 matches at 10 bases. This TCR derives from a girl aged 2 to 9 with multiple sclerosis. In DNA, the CDR3 is TGTGCCAGCATCGGAGGTTCTAGCGGGGGCTACAATGAGCAGTTCTTC. This encodes CASIGGSSGGYNEQFF.